What follows are 9 T cell receptor beta chains derived from one specimen sequenced in a study of cytomegalovirus exposure and HLA in healthy donors. Researchers ran the PCR with 60 Vbeta and 13 Jbeta primers. Clones were read by immunoSEQ multiplex PCR, and TCRdb kept only the in-frame ones, dropping some. Of 150,000 to 200,000 clones in the sample, roughly 80% were seen once. The sample consisted of PBMCs. These TCRs come from a male donor in good health and CMV-seronegative.

The genes are TRBV7-2 and TRBJ1-2; D is possibly TRBD1 (5 bases). Germline loops: CDR1 SGHTA, CDR2 FQGNSA. V was shortened by 5 bases and J by 1 base, with 11 bases between the two germline ends. This CDR3 comprises 14 residues. CDR3 region: CASSPTTVNYGYTF. In DNA, the CDR3 is TGTGCCAGCAGCCCTACGACAGTTAACTATGGCTACACCTTC. The full variable domain, rest sourced from reference TRBV7-2 and TRBJ1-2, is GAGVSQSPSNKVTEKGKDVELRCDPISGHTALYWYRQSLGQGLEFLIYFQGNSAPDKSGLPSDRFSAERTGGSVSTLTIQRTQQEDSAVYLCASSPTTVNYGYTFGSGTRLTVV.

CDR3 in DNA: TGTGCCAGAAGCTTGGCCGGGGACAACAATCAGCCCCAGCATTTT. Amino acid sequence: CARSLAGDNNQPQHF. The J gene is TRBJ1-5, the V gene TRBV5-3; perhaps TRBD1 as D (6 bases). TRBV5-3 is noted as an ORF with a role that remains uncertain. Trimming took off 0 bases at V and 3 bases at J, with 10 bases between the two ends. This CDR3 region has 15 residues.

This rearrangement joins TRBV7-9 to TRBJ1-6, with a tentative D call TRBD1 (6 bases). Germline V CDR1 and CDR2: SEHNR, FQNEAQ (reference sequence). The V end lost 5 bases, the J end lost 7 bases, and 9 bases lay between the germline ends. The length of the CDR3 is 13 residues. The CDR3 protein is CASSQTGNSPLHF. The CDR3, as DNA: TGTGCCAGCAGCCAGACAGGCAATTCACCCCTCCACTTT.

This clone was counted only a few times. The CDR3 is CASSQAGGPIYEQYF. The CDR3 region has the DNA TGTGCCAGCAGCCAAGCGGGGGGGCCCATCTACGAGCAGTACTTC. The chain combines TRBV4-2 with TRBJ2-7, with 8 bases matching TRBD2. Germline V gene sequence: CDR1 LGHNA, CDR2 YNFKEQ. The CDR3 sequence is 15 residues long. With V trimmed by 1 base and J by 3 bases, 5 bases remained unmatched.

The chain carries TRBV2 and TRBJ1-1; TRBD1 might be the D (5 bases). Germline CDR1 reads SNHLY; CDR2 reads FYNNEI. The CDR3 has 14 residues. Trimming shortened V by 0 bases and J by 2 bases, and 7 bases separated the two germline ends. This chain's CDR3 is CASSEAGANTEAFF. The DNA for the CDR3 is TGTGCCAGCAGTGAAGCAGGGGCCAACACTGAAGCTTTCTTT.

This chain uses TRBV4-1 with TRBJ2-7; possible D gene TRBD2, 6 bases. V lost 0 bases to trimming and J lost 0 bases, with 12 bases between them. Germline CDR1 is MGHRA and CDR2 is YSYEKL. The CDR3 spans 16 residues. CDR3 coding DNA: TGCGCCAGCAGCCAAGATCCCAGGGAGGCCTCCTACGAGCAGTACTTC. This codes for CASSQDPREASYEQYF.

The chain carries TRBV5-6 and TRBJ1-2, with D hard to call. V was pared by 0 bases and J by 8 bases, with 14 bases between. This CDR3 is 14 amino acids long. Germline V lookup: CDR1 SGHDT, CDR2 YYEEEE. The CDR3 reads CASSLGAGSRGYTF. The CDR3 coding sequence is TGTGCCAGCAGCTTGGGGGCGGGGTCCCGGGGCTACACCTTC.

This rearrangement joins TRBV7-2 to TRBJ2-5; D remains ambiguous. This CDR3 spans 13 amino acids. Looked up from germline, CDR1 is SGHTA and CDR2 is FQGNSA. Trimming removed 2 bases at V and 7 bases at J, with 11 bases between. CDR3 bases: TGTGCCAGCAGCTTACCTGGGCCTCCGACCCAGTACTTC. Encoded protein: CASSLPGPPTQYF.

This sequence joins TRBV5-1 and TRBJ2-7; TRBD1 matches 9 bases. Germline lookup yields CDR1 SGHRS and CDR2 YFSETQ. J lost 6 bases, V lost 4 bases, and 8 bases had no gene match. This CDR3 has 14 residues. The CDR3 sequence: CASSPRTGAGEQYF. The CDR3 region has the DNA TGCGCCAGCAGCCCCCGGACAGGGGCTGGCGAGCAGTACTTC.